Below are 14 T cell receptor beta chains sequenced from a single sample in a study of OX40 agonist ivuxolimab in advanced cancers. Some clones are missing from TCRdb's copy, which holds only in-frame ones; the method was immunoSEQ multiplex PCR. The table shows about 80,000 clones, with approximately 91% occurring only once. Sample: CD4+ or CD8+ T cells sorted from blood, taken in a trial of the OX40 agonist ivuxolimab. These receptors all come from an adult with an advanced solid tumor such as melanoma, head and neck, liver or kidney cancer.

The chain has TRBV10-3 and TRBJ1-1, with D perhaps TRBD1 (5 bases). With 5 bases removed from V and 4 bases from J, the gap between germline ends came to 17 bases. This CDR3 has 15 amino acids. Per germline, CDR1 ENHRY and CDR2 SYGVKD. The CDR3 DNA is TGTGCCATCAGTACGGACACCTGGGATGGCACTGAAGCTTTCTTT. It encodes CAISTDTWDGTEAFF.

The chain employs TRBV10-3 and TRBJ2-3; 12 bases agree with TRBD2. V lost 10 bases to trimming and J lost 4 bases; unmatched junction nucleotides: 12. Germline V gives CDR1 ENHRY, CDR2 SYGVKD. The CDR3 runs 16 residues. CDR3 region: CATAPWTSGIADTQYF. The CDR3 DNA sequence: TGTGCCACCGCCCCTTGGACTAGCGGGATTGCAGATACGCAGTATTTT.

The rearrangement links TRBV6-6 to TRBJ2-1, with TRBD1 identical over 10 bases. The germline gives CDR1 MNHNY, CDR2 SVGAGI (reference sequence). This CDR3 is 15 amino acids long. J gave up 6 bases and V 4 bases, and 6 bases lay outside the gene matches. CDR3 in DNA: TGTGCCAGCAGTTGGCCGGGACAGGGGATCAATGAGCAGTTCTTC. Protein product: CASSWPGQGINEQFF.

The V gene is TRBV11-2, the J gene TRBJ2-1, with 9 bases lining up with TRBD2. The length of the CDR3 is 16 residues. The germline gives CDR1 SGHAT, CDR2 FQNNGV. J lost 3 bases, V lost 3 bases, and 6 bases had no gene match. The chain's CDR3 is CASSLSGRLFYNEQFF. In nucleotides, the CDR3 is TGTGCCAGCAGCTTGAGCGGGAGGTTATTCTACAATGAGCAGTTCTTC.

For the CDR3, the DNA is TGTGCCAGCAGCAACCCAACCCGGCCCACAGATACGCAGTATTTT. Residues: CASSNPTRPTDTQYF. This chain uses TRBV5-4 with TRBJ2-3; D is undetermined. Germline V lookup: CDR1 SGHNT, CDR2 YYREEE (reference sequence). The CDR3 has 15 amino acids. V was pared by 4 bases and J by 2 bases, with 14 bases between.

This rearrangement joins TRBV5-1 to TRBJ1-4; no reliable D call. Germline V gives CDR1 SGHRS, CDR2 YFSETQ. The CDR3 loop spans 14 amino acids. Trimming left V 0 bases short and J 5 bases short, with 8 bases between. The CDR3 bases are TGCGCCAGCAGCTTGGGCGGGAGGAATGAAAAACTGTTTTTT. Its protein is CASSLGGRNEKLFF.

The CDR3 DNA follows: TGCGCCAGCAGCCCCCCCGCAGGAGGATCGGATACGCAGTATTTT. As protein: CASSPPAGGSDTQYF. The chain is built from TRBV4-3 and TRBJ2-3; possibly TRBD2 for D (5 bases). CDR1 is LGHNA, CDR2 YSLEER, per germline. Trimming removed 4 bases at V and 6 bases at J, with 17 bases between. CDR3 size: 15 residues.

The rearrangement uses TRBV4-2 and TRBJ2-5, with 8 bases lining up with TRBD2. V shed 0 bases, J shed 5 bases, and the junction held 11 bases outside the gene matches. The CDR3 contains 17 residues. Germline loops: CDR1 LGHNA, CDR2 YNFKEQ. The CDR3 spells CASSQEVAGRHGETQYF. The CDR3, as DNA: TGTGCCAGCAGCCAAGAGGTAGCGGGGCGGCACGGGGAGACCCAGTACTTC.

The chain combines TRBV7-2 with TRBJ1-2; TRBD1 is a possible D gene (5 bases). V dropped 4 bases and J dropped 0 bases, with 15 bases sitting between them. Per germline, CDR1 SGHTA and CDR2 FQGNSA. The CDR3 consists of 16 residues. CDR3 sequence: CASSSYTGRANYGYTF. The DNA for the CDR3 is TGTGCCAGCAGCTCGTACACAGGCCGAGCTAACTATGGCTACACCTTC.

The chain recombines TRBV18 with TRBJ2-4; 7 nucleotides agree with TRBD1. CDR1 and CDR2 from the germline V gene are KGHSH and LQKENI. The CDR3 extends over 13 amino acids. The junction had 3 bases not matched to a gene; V was cut back by 3 bases and J by 7 bases. The CDR3 loop reads CASSPETGNIQYF. The CDR3 coding sequence is TGTGCCAGCTCACCGGAGACAGGGAACATTCAGTACTTC.

This sequence joins TRBV19 and TRBJ2-5; TRBD2 matches 10 bases. The CDR3 extends over 13 amino acids. Germline trimming cut 6 bases from V and 5 bases from J; bases unmatched to any gene: 3. From germline, CDR1 is LNHDA and CDR2 SQIVND (reference sequence). For the CDR3, the DNA is TGTGCCAGTAGAACTAGCGGGACCGAGACCCAGTACTTC. As protein: CASRTSGTETQYF.

The chain carries TRBV18 and TRBJ1-1, with a weak D call TRBD1 (6 bases). V was cut by 3 bases and J by 4 bases, with 15 bases left in between. Germline CDR1 and CDR2: KGHSH and LQKENI. The CDR3 sequence is 15 residues long. The CDR3 protein is CASSPNGGSGTEAFF. In nucleotides, the CDR3 is TGTGCCAGCTCACCCAATGGGGGCTCTGGCACTGAAGCTTTCTTT.

The genes are TRBV7-6 and TRBJ1-2, with unresolved D. CDR3 size: 11 residues. V lost 10 bases to trimming and J lost 8 bases, with 14 bases between them. Germline loops: CDR1 SGHVS, CDR2 FNYEAQ. CDR3 DNA: TGTGCCATCCGTGGCAATTACGGCTACACCTTC. Translation: CAIRGNYGYTF.

V is TRBV7-9 and J is TRBJ1-2; maybe TRBD1 (5 bases). The germline gives CDR1 SEHNR, CDR2 FQNEAQ (reference sequence). The CDR3 loop spans 17 amino acids. Trimming removed 5 bases at V and 6 bases at J, with 25 bases between. The CDR3 region is CASSPALALGESDGYTF. CDR3 in DNA: TGTGCCAGCAGCCCCGCGCTGGCATTGGGGGAATCTGATGGCTACACCTTC.